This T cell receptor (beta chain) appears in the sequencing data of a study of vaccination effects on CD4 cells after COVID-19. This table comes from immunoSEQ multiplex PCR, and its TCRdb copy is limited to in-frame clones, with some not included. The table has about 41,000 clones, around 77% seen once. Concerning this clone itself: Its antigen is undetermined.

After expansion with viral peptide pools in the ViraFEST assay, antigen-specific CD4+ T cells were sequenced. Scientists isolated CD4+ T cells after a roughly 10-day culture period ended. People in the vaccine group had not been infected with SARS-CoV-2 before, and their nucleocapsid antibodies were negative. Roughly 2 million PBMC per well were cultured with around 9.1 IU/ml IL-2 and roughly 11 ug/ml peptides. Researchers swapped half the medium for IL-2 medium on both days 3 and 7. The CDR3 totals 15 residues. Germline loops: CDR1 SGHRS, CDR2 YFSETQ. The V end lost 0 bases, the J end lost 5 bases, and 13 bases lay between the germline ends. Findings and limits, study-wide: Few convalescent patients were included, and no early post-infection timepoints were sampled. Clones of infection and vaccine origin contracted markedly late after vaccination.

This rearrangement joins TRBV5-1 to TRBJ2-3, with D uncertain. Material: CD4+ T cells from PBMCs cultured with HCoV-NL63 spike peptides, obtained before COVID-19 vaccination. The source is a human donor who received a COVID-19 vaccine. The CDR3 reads CASSLAPRPEDTQYF. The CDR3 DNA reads TGCGCCAGCAGCTTGGCGCCCCGCCCAGAAGATACGCAGTATTTT.